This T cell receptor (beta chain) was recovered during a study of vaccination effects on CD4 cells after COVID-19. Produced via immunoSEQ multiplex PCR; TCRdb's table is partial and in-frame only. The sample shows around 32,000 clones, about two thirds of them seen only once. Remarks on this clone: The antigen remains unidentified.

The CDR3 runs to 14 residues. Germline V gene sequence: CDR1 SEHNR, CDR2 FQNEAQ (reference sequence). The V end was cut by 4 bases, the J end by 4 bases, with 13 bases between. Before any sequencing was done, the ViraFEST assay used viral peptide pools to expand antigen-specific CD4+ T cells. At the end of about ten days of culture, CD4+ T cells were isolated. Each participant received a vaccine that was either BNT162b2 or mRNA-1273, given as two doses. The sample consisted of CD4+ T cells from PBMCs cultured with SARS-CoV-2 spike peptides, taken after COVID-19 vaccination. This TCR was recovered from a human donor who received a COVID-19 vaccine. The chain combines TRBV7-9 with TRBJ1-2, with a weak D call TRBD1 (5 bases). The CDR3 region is CASSSGPTLYGYTF. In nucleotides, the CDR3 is TGTGCCAGCAGCTCGGGACCGACTCTCTATGGCTACACCTTC.